These 18 T cell receptor beta chains originate from one sample sequenced in a study of T cell changes during pregnancy in multiple sclerosis (dated by TCRdb to about 2019). The library was prepared using the immunoSEQ multiplex PCR assay. As stored in TCRdb, this immuneACCESS dataset retains in-frame rearrangements with V and J assigned. A fraction of the clones does not appear; measured against another copy, unresolved V genes explain less than half of the discrepancy, and the remainder lacks a known reason. For this sample the table gives approximately 89,000 clones, of which around 94% were detected only once. Jointly, the top ten make up about 1.6% of the sample. This specimen consisted of peripheral blood, obtained after pregnancy. These receptors were collected from a female donor in good health, enrolled as a control in a pregnancy study.

This chain links TRBV2 with TRBJ1-5, with 7 bases fitting TRBD1. Unmatched junction bases numbered 8, after V lost 8 bases and J lost 4 bases. The CDR3 totals 14 residues. Germline-derived CDR1 and CDR2 are SNHLY and FYNNEI. The CDR3 spells CASGPGRGNQPQHF. DNA for the CDR3: TGTGCCAGCGGGCCTGGCAGGGGGAATCAGCCCCAGCATTTT.

V usage is TRBV30 and J usage is TRBJ2-3, with D possibly matching TRBD2 (5 bases). The CDR3 runs 11 residues. From germline, CDR1 is GTSNPN and CDR2 SVGIG (reference sequence). The CDR3 region is CVGVRWGTQYF. CDR3 in DNA: TGTGTCGGGGTCAGGTGGGGTACGCAGTATTTT.

Remarks on this clone: A junction boundary mismatches the germline segment, possibly from a read error. The chain is built from TRBV6-1 and TRBJ2-5; tentatively, D is TRBD2 (7 bases). This CDR3 has 12 amino acids. Looked up from germline, CDR1 is MNHNS and CDR2 is SASEGT. The CDR3 bases are TGTGCCAGCAGCGGGGGGCAAGGGACCCAGTACTTC. Its protein product is CASSGGQGTQYF.

The rearrangement links TRBV19 to TRBJ2-5, with D maybe TRBD2 (5 bases). This CDR3 has 16 amino acids. V dropped 0 bases and J dropped 2 bases, with 13 bases sitting between them. Germline CDR1 LNHDA, CDR2 SQIVND (reference sequence). Here the CDR3 reads CASSIDRGAEQETQYF. The DNA of the CDR3 is TGTGCCAGTAGTATAGATCGGGGAGCGGAACAAGAGACCCAGTACTTC.

The CDR3 DNA reads TGTGCCAGCAGGGCCCGGGAGTTAAAACTGTTTTTT. This encodes CASRARELKLFF. The rearrangement links TRBV6-6 to TRBJ1-4; D gene unclear. The CDR3 loop spans 12 amino acids. V lost 6 bases to trimming and J lost 10 bases, with 12 bases between them. CDR1 is MNHNY and CDR2 is SVGAGI in the germline V gene (reference sequence).

The genes are TRBV7-8 and TRBJ1-1; no clear D. The germline V and J ends were trimmed by 7 bases and 4 bases, with 22 bases remaining between them. This CDR3 is built from 16 residues. Germline-derived CDR1 and CDR2 are SGHVS and FQNEAQ. The CDR3 here is CASTPLGVEIFTEAFF. DNA for the CDR3: TGTGCCAGCACCCCTCTGGGAGTGGAGATTTTCACTGAAGCTTTCTTT. The full variable domain, completed using reference TRBV7-8 and TRBJ1-1, is GAGVSQSPRYKVAKRGQDVALRCDPISGHVSLFWYQQALGQGPEFLTYFQNEAQLDKSGLPSDRFFAERPEGSVSTLKIQRTQQEDSAVYLCASTPLGVEIFTEAFFGQGTRLTVV.

The chain combines TRBV5-1 with TRBJ1-2; TRBD1 matches at 11 bases. The CDR3 is 19 residues long. Germline V gene sequence: CDR1 SGHRS, CDR2 YFSETQ. After removal of 6 bases from V and 0 bases from J, the junction contained 16 bases not matched to a gene. The DNA for the CDR3 is TGCGCCAGCACCGACTACTGGGACAGGGGGGATCTAGCTAACTATGGCTACACCTTC. Its translation: CASTDYWDRGDLANYGYTF. Based on the CDR3 plus reference TRBV5-1 and TRBJ1-2, the full variable domain is KAGVTQTPRYLIKTRGQQVTLSCSPISGHRSVSWYQQTPGQGLQFLFEYFSETQRNKGNFPGRFSGRQFSNSRSEMNVSTLELGDSALYLCASTDYWDRGDLANYGYTFGSGTRLTVV.

J is TRBJ2-5 and V is TRBV4-1; the D gene is possibly TRBD1 (5 bases). The V gene's germline CDR1 is MGHRA and CDR2 YSYEKL. The CDR3 sequence is 16 residues long. V shed 4 bases and J shed 5 bases, with 20 bases lying between them. The CDR3 is CASSPGWADSRETQYF. The CDR3 region has the DNA TGCGCCAGCAGCCCAGGGTGGGCGGATAGTCGGGAGACCCAGTACTTC.

The genes are TRBV7-9 and TRBJ2-3, with D perhaps TRBD2 (5 bases). The CDR3 has 16 residues. The V gene lost 5 bases and the J gene lost 0 bases, with 15 bases spanning the gap. CDR1 is SEHNR and CDR2 is FQNEAQ in the germline V gene (reference sequence). CDR3 residues: CASSLMSGSSTDTQYF. CDR3 sequence (DNA): TGTGCCAGCAGCCTCATGAGCGGTTCCAGCACAGATACGCAGTATTTT.

This sequence joins TRBV6-5 and TRBJ2-7, with 10 bases matching TRBD2. The ends lost 6 bases at V and 0 bases at J; junction bases unmatched: 5. The CDR3 covers 15 residues. Germline V gives CDR1 MNHEY, CDR2 SVGAGI. The CDR3 is CASRKAGGTSYEQYF. CDR3 nucleotides: TGTGCCAGCAGAAAAGCGGGAGGGACCTCCTACGAGCAGTACTTC.

The chain uses TRBV5-4 and TRBJ1-1, with 7 bases that match TRBD1. Germline V lookup: CDR1 SGHNT, CDR2 YYREEE (reference sequence). V was clipped by 4 bases and J by 6 bases; unmatched bases: 9. The CDR3 covers 14 residues. In DNA form, the CDR3 reads TGTGCCAGCAGCGCTTCCGGGACAGCCCCTGAAGCTTTCTTT. This gives the protein CASSASGTAPEAFF.

The rearrangement joins TRBV27 to TRBJ2-7, with D unclear. The CDR3 loop spans 14 amino acids. The germline gives CDR1 MNHEY, CDR2 SMNVEV (reference sequence). Trimming pared 5 bases from V and 3 bases from J, leaving 14 bases between. The CDR3 loop reads CASSPFSGDYEQYF. For the CDR3, the DNA is TGTGCCAGCAGTCCCTTCTCTGGAGACTACGAGCAGTACTTC.

This clone was seen once. The rearrangement uses TRBV28 and TRBJ1-2; the D gene is possibly TRBD1 (6 bases). Germline lookup yields CDR1 MDHEN and CDR2 SYDVKM. This CDR3 is built from 13 residues. V was clipped by 6 bases and J by 5 bases, with 13 bases between them. CDR3 loop: CASRPTGKYGYTF. CDR3 in DNA: TGTGCCAGCAGGCCGACAGGCAAATATGGCTACACCTTC.

This clone was observed a single time. The chain uses TRBV27 and TRBJ2-7, with a tentative D call TRBD1 (6 bases). Germline CDR1 and CDR2: MNHEY and SMNVEV (reference sequence). The CDR3 sequence is 17 residues long. Trimming cost V 7 bases and J 3 bases, with 25 bases left between them. The CDR3 DNA reads as TGTGCCAGCACTTTTCGAAAACCGATAGGACAGCACTACGAGCAGTACTTC. This encodes CASTFRKPIGQHYEQYF.

This clone was seen just once. V is TRBV27 and J is TRBJ2-3; 7 bases map to TRBD2. After removal of 2 bases from V and 2 bases from J, the junction contained 10 bases not matched to a gene. This CDR3 spans 17 amino acids. CDR1 MNHEY and CDR2 SMNVEV come from the germline V gene (reference sequence). The chain's CDR3 is CASSLQAGEYPTDTQYF. For the CDR3, the DNA is TGTGCCAGCAGTTTACAGGCGGGAGAATACCCCACAGATACGCAGTATTTT.

The V gene is TRBV4-1, the J gene TRBJ2-1; D possibly corresponds to TRBD2 (5 bases). Trimming took off 0 bases at V and 10 bases at J, with 13 bases between the two ends. Germline lookup yields CDR1 MGHRA and CDR2 YSYEKL. The CDR3 sequence is 14 residues long. This chain's CDR3 is CASSQDGLPREQFF. The CDR3 DNA is TGCGCCAGCAGCCAAGATGGACTCCCTCGGGAGCAGTTCTTC.

The chain's CDR3 is CASSQDLGEVKARKLFF. DNA of the CDR3: TGTGCCAGCAGCCAAGATCTTGGGGAGGTTAAGGCGCGAAAACTGTTTTTT. This sequence joins TRBV14 and TRBJ1-4; D unclear. CDR1 SGHDN and CDR2 FVKESK come from the germline V gene. The ends were cut back, 0 bases at V and 10 bases at J, with 21 bases in the middle. This CDR3 has 17 amino acids. The full variable domain, its missing parts supplied by reference TRBV14 and TRBJ1-4, is EAGVTQFPSHSVIEKGQTVTLRCDPISGHDNLYWYRRVMGKEIKFLLHFVKESKQDESGMPNNRFLAERTGGTYSTLKVQPAELEDSGVYFCASSQDLGEVKARKLFFGSGTQLSVL.

The chain recombines TRBV11-3 with TRBJ2-1; 10 bases are a match to TRBD2. Looked up from germline, CDR1 is SGHNT and CDR2 is YENEEA. After removal of 0 bases from V and 9 bases from J, the junction contained 8 bases not matched to a gene. The CDR3 is 16 amino acids. Here the CDR3 DNA reads TGTGCCAGCAGCTTAGAGGCTAGCGGGAGAGGTGGTGAGCAGTTCTTC. This gives the protein CASSLEASGRGGEQFF.